This TCR beta chain was sequenced for a study of blood T cell repertoires in COVID-19 (dated by TCRdb to between 2020 and 2021). Concerning the study at large: Samples covering the acute and convalescent phases of COVID-19 were provided by collaborators in the United States, Italy and Spain. The samples were drawn from the first 160 participants of the ongoing ImmuneRACE study and from 1,254 subjects provided by 6 global collaborators. A freely available public database, intended as a resource for researchers studying the immune response to SARS-CoV-2, is where the repertoires were released. Subjects who had been exposed to COVID-19, were actively infected with it, or had recovered from it provided the deeply sampled blood TCRbeta repertoires that made up the dataset. Nearly every sample came with metadata listing a de-identified subject ID, COVID-19 status, age in years and sex. The prospective study material was composed of cDNA or gDNA derived from T cells, B-cell-depleted T cells, or PBMCs. HLA class I and class II types, where available, came from metadata supplied by the sample provider rather than from assay-based typing.

The immunoSEQ Assay, a bias-controlled multiplex PCR, was used to amplify TCRbeta CDR3 regions from genomic DNA. The published analysis was carried out like this. The number of nucleated cells in each sample was estimated by amplification of reference gene primers within the assay. Sequence reads were collapsed and filtered to measure the absolute abundance of every unique TCRbeta CDR3 rearrangement. For each sample, productive Simpson clonality was calculated as the square root of Simpson's diversity index over productive rearrangements. Entries here come from immuneACCESS through TCRdb and include only in-frame sequences with V and J called. Some clones fail to appear in such tables; in the studies checked, an unresolved V gene covers under half of the shortfall, and the cause of the remainder is unknown. V and J calls and clone size are those listed in that table; D and trimming were worked out from the DNA. In this sample the table shows 280,000 or so clones, under 90% of which occur a single time. The ten most abundant clones make up 9.4% of the sample.

This clone was seen more than once but under ten times. Its antigen is not yet known. Base quality data are lacking; no much larger clone is found one base away. Overall study outcomes, separate from this receptor: Clinical and demographic metadata were provided uncurated, with the amount varying by source and participant.

CDR1 and CDR2 were assigned from the germline V gene as SGHRS and YFSETQ. Inclusive of the bounding cysteine and phenylalanine, the CDR3 is 14 residues long. Just the 42-base CDR3 DNA is kept, in frame starting at base 1. V sheds 4 bases and J sheds 3 bases, leaving 11 bases between their ends. A second Seattle source provided samples from volunteer blood donors who had recovered from COVID-19. Collaborating institutions collected whole blood in K2EDTA tubes following their own protocols. For TCRbeta analysis, collaborators shipped samples as frozen whole blood, isolated PBMCs, or DNA extracted from either of those sample types.

Sequenced input: peripheral blood. The receptor chain draws on TRBV5-1 and TRBJ2-1, with a weak D call of TRBD2 (6 bases match). This clonotype was obtained from a woman aged 45-65 years who had recovered from COVID-19. The CDR3 region: CASSRDSVYNEQFF. The DNA sequence is given as TGCGCCAGCAGCCGGGACTCCGTCTACAATGAGCAGTTCTTC.